This record covers a single TCR beta chain. This entry is derived from a study of blood T cell repertoires in COVID-19. Study processing details: The assay estimated nucleated cells by amplifying reference gene primers. Sequenced by immunoSEQ multiplex PCR; TCRdb stores in-frame clones only, minus some. V and J calls plus clone size are reproduced from that table; the DNA served to infer D and trimming. The data show about 240,000 clones, around 86% seen once. In germline, CDR1 is MGHDK, CDR2 SYGVNS. This CDR3 spans 16 amino acids. Trimming took off 3 bases at V and 2 bases at J, with 14 bases between the two ends.

The receptor was derived from a woman under 40 who had recovered from COVID-19. The specimen was peripheral blood. V is TRBV25-1 and J is TRBJ1-3, with a tentative D call TRBD1 (6 bases). CDR3 in amino acids: CASSEPDRLAGNTIYF. The CDR3 bases are TGTGCCAGCAGTGAGCCAGACAGGCTGGCTGGAAACACCATATATTTT.